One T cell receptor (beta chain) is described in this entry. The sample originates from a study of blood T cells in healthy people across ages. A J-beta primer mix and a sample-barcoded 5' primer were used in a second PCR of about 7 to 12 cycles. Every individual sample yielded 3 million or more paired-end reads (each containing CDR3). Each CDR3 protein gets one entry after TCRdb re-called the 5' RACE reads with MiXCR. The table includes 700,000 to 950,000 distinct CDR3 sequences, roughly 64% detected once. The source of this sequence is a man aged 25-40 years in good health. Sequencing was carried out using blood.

CDR3 coding DNA: TGTGCCAGCAGCCCCCTAGGGGGGGCGGCCACTGAAGCTTTCTTT. Protein: CASSPLGGAATEAFF. The chain joins TRBV9 to TRBJ1-1; weak D call: TRBD1 (6 bases). V shed 4 bases and J shed 4 bases, with 17 bases lying between them. The V gene's germline CDR1 is SGDLS and CDR2 YYNGEE. The CDR3 length is 15 residues.